The clone carrying this T cell receptor beta chain was seen a few times. What it binds is unknown. The data stem from a study of post-analysis software for immune sequencing data. General study results and limits: Patients used five TRBV segments, including TRBV5-6, TRBV5-1 and TRBV20-1, more often than controls.

This CDR3 spans 16 amino acids. The germline V gene has CDR1 MNHNS and CDR2 SASEGT. The trim removed 5 bases at V and 5 bases at J, leaving 9 bases unmatched. Unique molecular identifiers were present in the TCR beta cDNA libraries. TCRdb re-derived calls from the PCR reads in MiXCR, one entry per CDR3 protein. The data contain fewer than 850,000 distinct CDR3 sequences, just under 30% of them singletons. This chain joins TRBV6-1 and TRBJ2-5, with 12 positions matching TRBD2. This clonotype was sampled from a girl aged 10 to 17 with multiple sclerosis. The sequenced sample consisted of blood. The chain's CDR3 is CASSKRTSGTGETQYF. The CDR3 DNA follows: TGTGCCAGCAGTAAGCGGACTAGCGGGACAGGGGAGACCCAGTACTTC.